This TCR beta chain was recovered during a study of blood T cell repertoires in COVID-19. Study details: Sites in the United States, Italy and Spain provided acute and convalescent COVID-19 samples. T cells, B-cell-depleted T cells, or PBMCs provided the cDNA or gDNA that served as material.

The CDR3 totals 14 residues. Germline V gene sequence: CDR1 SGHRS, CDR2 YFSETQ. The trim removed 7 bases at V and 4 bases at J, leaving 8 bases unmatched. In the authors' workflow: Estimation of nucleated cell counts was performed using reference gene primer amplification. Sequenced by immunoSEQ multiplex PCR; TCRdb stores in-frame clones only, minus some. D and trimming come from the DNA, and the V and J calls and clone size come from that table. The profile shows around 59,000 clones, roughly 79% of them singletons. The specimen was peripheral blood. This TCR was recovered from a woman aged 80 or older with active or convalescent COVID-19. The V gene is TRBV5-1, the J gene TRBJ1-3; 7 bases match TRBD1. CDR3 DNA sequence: TGCGCCAGCCGTTTGACAGGGACCGGAAACACCATATATTTT. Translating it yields CASRLTGTGNTIYF.